These T cell receptor beta chains were read from a single sample in a study of identical twins. MiXCR, run by TCRdb on the 5' RACE reads, gives a single entry per CDR3 protein. The sample contains approximately 600,000 distinct CDR3 sequences, just over 7% of which appear only once. The data were also submitted as part of a second study, on yellow fever vaccine responses in identical twins.

Material: PBMCs. These TCRs come from a young woman in good health. Each CDR3 is given with its conserved first and last residue. A D gene is named only where the DNA matches it firmly. Clone size, where shown, is once, few, many, or a class for clones that have expanded.

j_gene	d_gene	abundance	v_gene	CDR3nt	CDR3aa
TRBJ1-2	NA	few	TRBV28	TGTGCCAGCAGTTTAATTTTATTTAGGGGTGGCTACACCTTC	CASSLILFRGGYTF
TRBJ2-1	NA	few	TRBV6-5	TGTGCCAGCAGTTACGAGGCGGGGCCACATGAGCAGTTCTTC	CASSYEAGPHEQFF
TRBJ1-2	TRBD1	many	TRBV29-1	TGCAGCGTCCCTCAGACAGGGTTTAACTATGGCTACACCTTC	CSVPQTGFNYGYTF
TRBJ2-1	NA	NA	TRBV10-3	TGTGCCATCAGTGATTCGGGGAACAATGAGCAGTTCTTC	CAISDSGNNEQFF
TRBJ2-7	NA	NA	TRBV20-1	TGCAGTGCTCAGAACCGGGACTTCGCCTACGAGCAGTACTTC	CSAQNRDFAYEQYF
TRBJ2-5	TRBD1	many	TRBV5-1	TGCGCCAGCAGCTCCGGGACAGGGGCCCTCCAAGAGACCCAGTACTTC	CASSSGTGALQETQYF
TRBJ2-3	TRBD1	many	TRBV6-5	TGTGCCGCTAAACAGGGGACAGATACGCAGTATTTT	CAAKQGTDTQYF
TRBJ2-1	TRBD2	few	TRBV7-3	TGTGCCAGCAGACAAGTAGCGGGAGAGGGAAATGAGCAGTTCTTC	CASRQVAGEGNEQFF
TRBJ2-2	TRBD2	NA	TRBV6-1	TGTGCCACCCGGCGGGGGGCGCGGACCGGGGAGCTGTTTTTT	CATRRGARTGELFF
TRBJ1-5	NA	few	TRBV29-1	TGCAGCGTTGAATCAGGCAATCAGCCCCAGCATTTT	CSVESGNQPQHF
TRBJ2-7	NA	few	TRBV6-1	TGTGCCAGCAGTGAAGCGCTTCAAGGGGTTCGCGAGCAGTACTTC	CASSEALQGVREQYF
TRBJ2-1	TRBD1	few	TRBV3-1	TGTGCCAGCAGCCAAGGCAGGGGGACTGAGCAGTTCTTC	CASSQGRGTEQFF
TRBJ2-2	NA	few	TRBV12-3/TRBV12-4	TGTGCCGTGGGGGCGCCGAACACCGGGGAGCTGTTTTTT	CAVGAPNTGELFF
TRBJ1-4	TRBD1	NA	TRBV7-6	TGTGCCAGCAGCTTAGCGGGACAGGGTGGTGGCCTTAATGAAAAACTGTTTTTT	CASSLAGQGGGLNEKLFF
TRBJ2-2	NA	many	TRBV5-1	TGCGCCAGCAGCCGAGGGGATACCGGGGAGCTGTTTTTT	CASSRGDTGELFF
TRBJ2-5	TRBD2	NA	TRBV7-9	TGTGCCAGCAGCGCTCTAGCGGGAGTGCCCCCCTTGGAGACCCAGTACTTC	CASSALAGVPPLETQYF
TRBJ2-7	TRBD2	many	TRBV27	TGTGCCAGCAGTTTAGGACCGGGACTAGGGATCTACGAGCAGTACTTC	CASSLGPGLGIYEQYF
TRBJ2-5	TRBD1	many	TRBV9	TGTGCCAGCAGCGTAGCTGAGGTGGACAGGGTCCCCCAAGAGACCCAGTACTTC	CASSVAEVDRVPQETQYF
TRBJ1-6	NA	many	TRBV7-9	TGTGCCAGCAGCTATCAAACCGGGACTAATTCACCCCTCCACTTT	CASSYQTGTNSPLHF
TRBJ2-7	NA	NA	TRBV9	TGTGCCAGCAGCGTAGGGGGTGAGGGGGTCCCCTCCTACGAGCAGTACTTC	CASSVGGEGVPSYEQYF
TRBJ1-1	NA	many	TRBV12-3/TRBV12-4	TGTGCCAGCAGGGGGCGGGCCCGAAGCACTGAAGCTTTCTTT	CASRGRARSTEAFF
TRBJ2-5	TRBD2	NA	TRBV28	TGTGCCAGCAGTTTATGGGTAGCGGGAACTAGGGAGACCCAGTACTTC	CASSLWVAGTRETQYF
TRBJ2-7	TRBD2	NA	TRBV4-2	TGTGCCAGCAGCCCCGAGCGGGAGGTAAGCAACGAGCAGTACTTC	CASSPEREVSNEQYF
TRBJ2-1	NA	NA	TRBV21-1	TGTGCCAGCAGACAGGACCCCTACAATGAGCAGTTCTTC	CASRQDPYNEQFF
TRBJ1-1	NA	NA	TRBV12-3/TRBV12-4	TGTGCCAGCAGTTCGGGGGGTGTAGTGAACACTGAAGCTTTCTTT	CASSSGGVVNTEAFF
TRBJ2-2	TRBD2	NA	TRBV12-3/TRBV12-4	TGTGCCTTCAGTCCCGGTGTAGCGGGAGGGTTGAGGACCGGGGAGCTGTTTTTT	CAFSPGVAGGLRTGELFF
TRBJ2-2	NA	NA	TRBV6-1	TGTGCCAGCAGGGGCCGACAGGCTGGTATGGGCGGGGAGCTGTTTTTT	CASRGRQAGMGGELFF
TRBJ1-1	NA	few	TRBV20-1	TGCAGTGCTTACTCGGACAGATTGAACACTGAAGCTTTCTTT	CSAYSDRLNTEAFF
TRBJ2-3	NA	few	TRBV20-1	TGCAGTGCTAGGAAGAGAACTATCGCAGATACGCAGTATTTT	CSARKRTIADTQYF
TRBJ1-2	NA	many	TRBV24-1	TGTGCCACCAGTGACGGGGCCAACGACTATGGCTACACCTTC	CATSDGANDYGYTF
TRBJ2-7	TRBD1	NA	TRBV5-1	TGCGCCAGCGATGGGGACAGCTCCTACGAGCAGTACTTC	CASDGDSSYEQYF
TRBJ2-2	NA	NA	TRBV4-1	TGCGCCAGCAGCCAGGGGGGGGGGCTCAACACCGGGGAGCTGTTTTTT	CASSQGGGLNTGELFF
TRBJ2-1	NA	few	TRBV10-2	TGCGCCAGCACCGAAGATTTGGCGAGCGGCTCCTACAATGAGCAGTTCTTC	CASTEDLASGSYNEQFF
TRBJ1-5	NA	many	TRBV10-3	TGTGCCATCAGTGAGAACAGCAATCAGCCCCAGCATTTT	CAISENSNQPQHF
TRBJ2-1	TRBD2	few	TRBV2	TGTGCCAGCACCGTTACTAGCGGGGGTAACGGTGAGCAGTTCTTC	CASTVTSGGNGEQFF
TRBJ2-7	TRBD2	NA	TRBV20-1	TGCAGTGCTGGAGAATCCGGGACTAAGAGGGCCTACGAGCAGTACTTC	CSAGESGTKRAYEQYF
TRBJ2-7	TRBD2	NA	TRBV15	TGTGCCACCAGCGGAGATCTAGCGGGGGGCTACGAGCAGTACTTC	CATSGDLAGGYEQYF